The text below deals with one T cell receptor (beta chain). Its antigen is still unknown. Germline-derived CDR1 and CDR2 are SGHNT and YYREEE (reference sequence). This CDR3 has 15 residues. The V end lost 3 bases, the J end lost 0 bases, and 10 bases lay between the germline ends. The data belong to a study of STAT5B mutations in CD4+ large granular lymphocyte leukemia. Generated by immunoSEQ multiplex PCR, the TCRdb table keeps only in-frame clones and is missing some. The data hold around 31,000 clones, with roughly 72% observed a single time. Study-wide results and limits: Main leukemic clonotypes were patient-specific, but approximately 25% appeared at low frequency elsewhere.

Sequenced sample: CD4+ T cells from blood buffy coats. This chain links TRBV5-4 with TRBJ2-1, with a weak D call TRBD2 (6 bases). The sequence was collected from a human donor in good health. CDR3 DNA: TGTGCCAGCAGCTGGGCGGGGAGCTCCTACAATGAGCAGTTCTTC. Residues: CASSWAGSSYNEQFF. Combining the CDR3 with reference TRBV5-4 and TRBJ2-1 gives the whole variable domain ETGVTQSPTHLIKTRGQQVTLRCSSQSGHNTVSWYQQALGQGPQFIFQYYREEENGRGNFPPRFSGLQFPNYSSELNVNALELDDSALYLCASSWAGSSYNEQFFGPGTRLTVL.